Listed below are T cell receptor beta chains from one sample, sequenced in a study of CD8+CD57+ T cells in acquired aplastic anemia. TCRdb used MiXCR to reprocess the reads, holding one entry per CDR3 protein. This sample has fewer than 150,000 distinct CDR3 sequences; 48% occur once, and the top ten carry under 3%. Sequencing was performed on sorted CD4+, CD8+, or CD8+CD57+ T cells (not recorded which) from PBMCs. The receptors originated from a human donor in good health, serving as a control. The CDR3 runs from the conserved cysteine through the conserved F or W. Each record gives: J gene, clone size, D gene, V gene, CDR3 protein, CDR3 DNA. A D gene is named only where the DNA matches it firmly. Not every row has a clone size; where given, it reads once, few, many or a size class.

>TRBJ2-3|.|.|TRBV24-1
CATSDPPGTYTDTQYF
TGTGCCACCAGTGATCCGCCCGGGACCTACACAGATACGCAGTATTTT
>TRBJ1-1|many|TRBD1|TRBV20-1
CSARETGGNTEAFF
TGCAGTGCTAGAGAGACAGGGGGGAACACTGAAGCTTTCTTT
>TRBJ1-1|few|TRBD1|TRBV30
CAWLGQGATEAFF
TGTGCCTGGTTAGGACAGGGGGCCACTGAAGCTTTCTTT
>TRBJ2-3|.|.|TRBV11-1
CASSSSAPSTDTQYF
TGTGCCAGCAGCTCATCGGCCCCCAGCACAGATACGCAGTATTTT
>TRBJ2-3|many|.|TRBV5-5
CASSLGRRGTDTQYF
TGTGCCAGCAGCTTGGGACGGCGAGGCACAGATACGCAGTATTTT
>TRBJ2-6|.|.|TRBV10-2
CASINGYRAGANVLTF
TGCGCCAGCATCAACGGCTACAGGGCTGGGGCCAACGTCCTGACTTTC
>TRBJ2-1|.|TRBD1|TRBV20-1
CSASTLGGQGYNEQFF
TGCAGTGCCAGCACTTTGGGTGGACAGGGCTACAATGAGCAGTTCTTC
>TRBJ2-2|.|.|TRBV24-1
CATAKGVTGELFF
TGTGCCACCGCAAAGGGTGTGACCGGGGAGCTGTTTTTT
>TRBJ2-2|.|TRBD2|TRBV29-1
CSGTGGSGELFF
TGCAGCGGAACGGGAGGATCCGGGGAGCTGTTTTTT
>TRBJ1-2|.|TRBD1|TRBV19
CASRQGVSGYTF
TGTGCCAGTAGGCAGGGGGTGTCGGGCTACACCTTC
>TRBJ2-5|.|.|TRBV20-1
CSARGEETQYF
TGCAGTGCTAGAGGGGAAGAGACCCAGTACTTC
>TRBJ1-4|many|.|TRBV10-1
CATLKCSRSKRDNEKLFF
TGCGCCACTCTAAAGTGCTCAAGGAGTAAGAGAGATAATGAAAAACTGTTTTTT
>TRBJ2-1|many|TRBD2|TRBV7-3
CASSSGTSGFEQFF
TGTGCCAGCAGCTCCGGGACTAGCGGGTTTGAGCAGTTCTTC
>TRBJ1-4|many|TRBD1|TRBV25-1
CASSKGAGHTNEKLFF
TGTGCCAGCAGTAAGGGGGCGGGGCATACTAATGAAAAACTGTTTTTT
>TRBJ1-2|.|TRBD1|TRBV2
CASRTDRDGYTF
TGTGCCAGCAGAACGGACAGGGACGGCTACACCTTC
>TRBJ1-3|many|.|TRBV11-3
CASSASRGSGNTIYF
TGTGCCAGCAGCGCGAGTCGAGGGTCAGGAAACACCATATATTTT
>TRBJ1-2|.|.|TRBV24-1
CATASWGAYGYTF
TGTGCCACGGCCAGTTGGGGGGCCTATGGCTACACCTTC
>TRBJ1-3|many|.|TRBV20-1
CSAREEGGNTIYF
TGCAGTGCTAGAGAGGAGGGAGGAAACACCATATATTTT
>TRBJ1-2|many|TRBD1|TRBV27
CASSDPGTGNSYTF
TGTGCCAGCAGCGACCCCGGGACAGGGAACAGCTACACCTTC
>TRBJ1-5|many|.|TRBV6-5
CASSFQPNQPQHF
TGTGCCAGCAGTTTTCAGCCCAATCAGCCCCAGCATTTT
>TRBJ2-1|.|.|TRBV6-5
CASRSYSVGESEQFF
TGTGCCAGCAGGTCCTATAGCGTCGGGGAGAGTGAGCAGTTCTTC
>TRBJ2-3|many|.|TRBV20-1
CSAELDLKRDTQYF
TGCAGTGCCGAGCTCGATCTAAAGAGGGATACGCAGTATTTT
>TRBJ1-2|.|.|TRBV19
CASNTGSTYGYTF
TGTGCCAGCAATACAGGGTCCACCTATGGCTACACCTTC
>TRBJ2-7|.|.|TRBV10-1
CASSAGDYEQYF
TGCGCCAGCAGTGCTGGAGACTACGAGCAGTACTTC
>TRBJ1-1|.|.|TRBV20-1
CSARRGSSTEAFF
TGCAGTGCTAGGAGGGGTTCGAGCACTGAAGCTTTCTTT
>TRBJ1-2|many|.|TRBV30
CAWSFGASNYGYTF
TGTGCCTGGAGTTTCGGCGCATCTAACTATGGCTACACCTTC
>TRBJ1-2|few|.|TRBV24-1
CATSAGFGYTF
TGTGCCACCAGTGCAGGGTTTGGCTACACCTTC
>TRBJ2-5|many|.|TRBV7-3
CASSLSGQPQETQYF
TGTGCCAGCAGCTTAAGCGGACAGCCCCAAGAGACCCAGTACTTC
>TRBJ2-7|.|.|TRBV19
CATSDKPYEQYF
TGTGCCACTTCGGACAAGCCCTACGAGCAGTACTTC
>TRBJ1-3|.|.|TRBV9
CASSARGAGNTICF
TGTGCCAGCAGCGCCCGGGGGGCTGGAAACACCATATGTTTT
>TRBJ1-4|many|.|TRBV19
CASRQTPVANEKLFF
TGTGCCAGTAGGCAGACACCGGTTGCTAATGAAAAACTGTTTTTT
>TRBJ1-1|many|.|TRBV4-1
CASSQPRRGSEAFF
TGCGCCAGCAGCCAACCCAGGAGAGGATCTGAAGCTTTCTTT
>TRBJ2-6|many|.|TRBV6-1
CASSEGYRAGANVLTF
TGTGCCAGCAGTGAAGGCTACAGGGCTGGGGCCAACGTCCTGACTTTC
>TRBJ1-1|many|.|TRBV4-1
CASSQDISGTEAFF
TGCGCCAGCAGCCAAGATATATCGGGCACTGAAGCTTTCTTT
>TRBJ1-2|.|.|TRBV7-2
CASSLSGYTF
TGTGCCAGCAGCTTAAGCGGCTACACCTTC
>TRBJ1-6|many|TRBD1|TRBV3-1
CASGRSDRVGNSPLHF
TGTGCCAGCGGCAGGTCCGACAGGGTTGGGAATTCACCCCTCCACTTT
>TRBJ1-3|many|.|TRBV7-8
CASSYTSGFSGNTIYF
TGTGCCAGCAGCTACACCTCGGGGTTCTCTGGAAACACCATATATTTT
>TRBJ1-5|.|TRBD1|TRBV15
CATSLRQGMGQPQHF
TGTGCCACCAGCCTAAGACAGGGAATGGGTCAGCCCCAGCATTTT
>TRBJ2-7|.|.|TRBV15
CATTRGRSYEQYF
TGTGCCACTACCCGGGGCAGATCGTACGAGCAGTACTTC
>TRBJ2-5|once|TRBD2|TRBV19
CASTSSGRIGETQYF
TGTGCCAGTACTTCTAGCGGGCGAATCGGGGAGACCCAGTACTTC
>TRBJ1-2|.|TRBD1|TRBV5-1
CASSTGQGPFGYTF
TGCGCCAGCAGCACAGGACAGGGCCCCTTTGGCTACACCTTC
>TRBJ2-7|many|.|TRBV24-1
CATSGDERSSYEQYF
TGTGCCACCAGTGGGGACGAAAGGAGCTCCTACGAGCAGTACTTC
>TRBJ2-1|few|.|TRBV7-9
CASSSSQFF
TGTGCCAGCAGCTCCAGCCAGTTCTTC
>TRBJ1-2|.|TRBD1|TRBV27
CASSSGTGDYGYTF
TGTGCCAGCAGTTCCGGGACAGGGGACTATGGCTACACCTTC
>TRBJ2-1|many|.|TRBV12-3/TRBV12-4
CASSPQYYNEQFF
TGTGCCAGCAGCCCCCAGTACTACAATGAGCAGTTCTTC
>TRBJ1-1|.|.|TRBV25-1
CASSVGGKTEAFF
TGTGCCAGCAGTGTAGGAGGGAAAACTGAAGCTTTCTTT
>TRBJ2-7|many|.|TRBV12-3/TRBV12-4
CASRSSGYEQYF
TGTGCCAGCAGATCCTCGGGTTACGAGCAGTACTTC
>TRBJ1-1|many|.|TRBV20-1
CSASWARENTEAFF
TGCAGTGCTAGTTGGGCAAGGGAGAACACTGAAGCTTTCTTT
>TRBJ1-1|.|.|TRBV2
CASQGMRPEAFF
TGTGCCAGCCAGGGAATGAGACCTGAAGCTTTCTTT
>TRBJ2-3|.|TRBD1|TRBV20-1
CSARELPGQGKGTDTQYF
TGCAGTGCTAGAGAATTGCCGGGACAGGGCAAGGGTACAGATACGCAGTATTTT
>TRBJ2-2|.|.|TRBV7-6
CASSHDSGGELFF
TGTGCTAGCAGCCACGACAGCGGCGGGGAGCTGTTTTTT
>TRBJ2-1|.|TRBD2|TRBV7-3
CASSSTSGGRGEQFF
TGTGCCAGCAGCTCCACTAGCGGGGGGCGGGGTGAGCAGTTCTTC
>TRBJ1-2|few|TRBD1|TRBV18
CASSPVNTGGSGYTF
TGTGCCAGCTCACCAGTAAACACAGGGGGCAGCGGCTACACCTTC
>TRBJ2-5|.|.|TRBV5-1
CASSSQGTQYF
TGCGCCAGCAGCTCCCAGGGAACCCAGTACTTC
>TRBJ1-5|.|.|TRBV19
CASSIRRALGQPQHF
TGTGCCAGTAGTATACGCAGGGCTCTCGGTCAGCCCCAGCATTTT
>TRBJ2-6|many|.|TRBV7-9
CASSPEGGRANVLTF
TGTGCCAGCAGCCCAGAGGGGGGGAGGGCCAACGTCCTGACTTTC
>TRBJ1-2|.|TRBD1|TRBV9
CASSAGQATYGYTF
TGTGCCAGCAGCGCGGGACAGGCAACATATGGCTACACCTTC
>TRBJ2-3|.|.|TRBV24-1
CATSDAARTDTQYF
TGTGCCACCAGTGATGCTGCCCGAACAGATACGCAGTATTTT
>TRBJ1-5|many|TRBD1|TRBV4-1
CASSQGDRGLQPQHF
TGCGCCAGCAGCCAAGGGGACAGGGGTCTGCAGCCCCAGCATTTT
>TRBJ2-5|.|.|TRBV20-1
CSAREVGKETQYF
TGCAGTGCTAGAGAGGTCGGGAAAGAGACCCAGTACTTC